This is a list of T cell receptor beta chains from one sample in a study of T cell repertoires in cytomegalovirus infection. MiXCR, run by TCRdb on the reads, gives a single entry per CDR3 protein. The sample consists of under 200,000 distinct CDR3 sequences, 7.5% to 10% of them appearing once. The sample comprised PBMCs. These receptors all come from a human donor in good health (CMV status not recorded). Some clones in this sample may be carry-over from other donors' samples. Each CDR3 is given with its conserved first and last residue. The D gene is left open where the match is weak. A clone size is listed for some rows: how often the clone was seen (once, few, many), or a class if it is expanded.

TRBV7-8	many	.	TRBJ1-1	CASSLGGPPYAEAFF	TGTGCCAGCAGCTTAGGAGGCCCTCCGTACGCTGAAGCTTTCTTT
TRBV11-2	.	TRBD2	TRBJ2-3	CASSRRLAGESDTQYF	TGTGCCAGCAGTCGCAGGCTAGCGGGAGAATCAGATACGCAGTATTTT
TRBV10-3	many	.	TRBJ2-3	CAISESSGKSTDTQYF	TGTGCCATCAGTGAGTCGTCAGGAAAAAGCACAGATACGCAGTATTTT
TRBV6-1	many	.	TRBJ1-2	CASSKIGGGVDGYTF	TGTGCCAGCAGTAAGATAGGGGGGGGCGTCGATGGCTACACCTTC
TRBV28	many	.	TRBJ2-7	CASSKPGLSSYEQYF	TGTGCCAGCAGTAAGCCGGGACTTTCTTCCTACGAGCAGTACTTC
TRBV2	many	TRBD2	TRBJ2-3	CASRTGLAGRADTQYF	TGTGCCAGCAGGACGGGACTAGCGGGGAGGGCAGATACGCAGTATTTT
TRBV29-1	few	.	TRBJ2-7	CSVRDTSSGYYEQYF	TGCAGCGTTCGTGACACCTCCTCGGGTTACTACGAGCAGTACTTC
TRBV29-1	.	.	TRBJ2-7	CSVRTGLGQYF	TGCAGCGTTAGGACGGGTCTGGGGCAGTACTTC
TRBV15	.	.	TRBJ1-1	CATSRARTGIGTEAFF	TGTGCCACCAGCAGAGCCCGTACAGGGATCGGCACTGAAGCTTTCTTT
TRBV4-2	.	.	TRBJ1-3	CASSQDSSGNTIYF	TGTGCCAGCAGCCAAGACAGCTCTGGAAACACCATATATTTT
TRBV6-2/TRBV6-3	many	TRBD2	TRBJ2-5	CASSYTSIGLAEKQETQYF	TGTGCCAGCAGTTACACCTCTATCGGACTAGCGGAGAAACAAGAGACCCAGTACTTC
TRBV6-1	many	TRBD1	TRBJ1-1	CASSRGEGMGTEAFF	TGTGCCAGCAGCAGGGGGGAGGGGATGGGCACTGAAGCTTTCTTT
TRBV6-2/TRBV6-3	few	TRBD2	TRBJ2-7	CASSYSGRLAGYEQYF	TGTGCCAGCAGTTACTCGGGAAGACTAGCGGGGTACGAGCAGTACTTC
TRBV6-2/TRBV6-3	.	.	TRBJ2-1	CASRSTGTLNEQFF	TGTGCCAGCAGAAGTACCGGGACTTTAAATGAGCAGTTCTTC
TRBV5-4	.	.	TRBJ1-1	CASSLDTGGRTEAFF	TGTGCCAGCAGCTTGGATACGGGGGGCAGGACTGAAGCTTTCTTT
TRBV2	once	.	TRBJ1-5	CASRDRLYYQPQHF	TGTGCCAGCAGGGACAGATTATACTATCAGCCCCAGCATTTT
TRBV19	few	.	TRBJ1-1	CASSTGMNTEAFF	TGTGCCAGTAGTACAGGCATGAACACTGAAGCTTTCTTT
TRBV18	many	.	TRBJ2-3	CASSPMMDSTDTQYF	TGTGCCAGCTCACCGATGATGGACAGCACAGATACGCAGTATTTT
TRBV7-2	many	.	TRBJ1-1	CASSLSGGDEAFF	TGTGCCAGCAGCTTATCCGGTGGGGACGAAGCTTTCTTT
TRBV12-3/TRBV12-4	few	.	TRBJ2-5	CASSLQAELASNGETQYF	TGTGCCAGCAGTCTCCAGGCCGAACTAGCTTCCAATGGAGAGACCCAGTACTTC
TRBV23-1	.	TRBD1	TRBJ1-5	CASSQSGAGGAGQPQHF	TGCGCCAGCAGTCAATCGGGGGCAGGGGGCGCCGGGCAGCCCCAGCATTTT
TRBV15	.	.	TRBJ2-7	CATSRADGNYYEQYF	TGTGCCACCAGCAGAGCTGACGGAAACTACTACGAGCAGTACTTC
TRBV5-4	many	TRBD1	TRBJ2-7	CASSLGTEHEQYF	TGTGCCAGCAGCCTAGGGACAGAGCACGAGCAGTACTTC
TRBV19	once	.	TRBJ1-1	CASINGGMNTEAFF	TGTGCCAGTATCAACGGGGGGATGAACACTGAAGCTTTCTTT
TRBV11-2	few	TRBD1	TRBJ1-2	CASSRGTDANYGYTF	TGTGCCAGCAGCCGGGGGACAGATGCTAACTATGGCTACACCTTC
TRBV20-1	many	TRBD2	TRBJ2-1	CSAIWAGGRTTNEQFF	TGCAGTGCTATTTGGGCGGGCGGGAGGACTACCAATGAGCAGTTCTTC
TRBV5-1	.	.	TRBJ2-7	CASSIRWGGEHEQYF	TGCGCCAGCAGTATAAGATGGGGAGGCGAACACGAGCAGTACTTC
TRBV6-2/TRBV6-3	.	.	TRBJ2-7	CASRTYEQYF	TGTGCCAGCAGGACATACGAGCAGTACTTC
TRBV15	.	.	TRBJ1-1	CATSRVRSGVPEAFF	TGTGCCACCAGCAGAGTTCGTTCCGGGGTGCCTGAAGCTTTCTTT
TRBV11-2	many	.	TRBJ1-3	CATEDRSSGNTIYF	TGTGCCACGGAAGACAGGTCCTCTGGAAACACCATATATTTT
TRBV11-2	many	.	TRBJ2-2	CASSLGSLGRLSNTGELFF	TGTGCCAGCAGCTTGGGTAGTCTAGGGCGCCTTTCTAACACCGGGGAGCTGTTTTTT
TRBV9	few	TRBD2	TRBJ2-1	CASSPRPGTSGLNEQFF	TGTGCCAGCAGTCCGAGACCCGGGACTAGCGGCCTCAATGAGCAGTTCTTC
TRBV4-1	few	TRBD2	TRBJ2-7	CASSQGTSGGYEQYF	TGCGCCAGCAGCCAAGGGACTAGCGGGGGTTACGAGCAGTACTTC
TRBV7-2	many	.	TRBJ1-1	CASSPPRDTLLTEAFF	TGTGCCAGCAGCCCCCCACGGGACACTTTGCTCACTGAAGCTTTCTTT
TRBV28	many	TRBD2	TRBJ2-1	CASTRAGVGNEQFF	TGTGCCAGTACTAGAGCGGGAGTAGGAAATGAGCAGTTCTTC
TRBV7-2	many	.	TRBJ2-1	CASSLDREEQFF	TGTGCCAGCAGCTTAGACAGGGAGGAGCAGTTCTTC
TRBV4-3	.	.	TRBJ1-2	CASSQEGQGITNYGYTF	TGCGCCAGCAGCCAAGAAGGGCAGGGGATCACTAACTATGGCTACACCTTC
TRBV7-2	many	TRBD2	TRBJ2-1	CASSLGLAGEQFF	TGTGCCAGCAGCCTAGGACTAGCGGGAGAGCAGTTCTTC
TRBV20-1	many	.	TRBJ2-3	CSAKGPAGETQYF	TGCAGTGCTAAGGGTCCGGCAGGGGAAACGCAGTATTTT
TRBV24-1	few	TRBD1	TRBJ1-2	CATSDAGTGAYGYTF	TGTGCCACCAGTGATGCCGGGACAGGGGCCTATGGCTACACCTTC
TRBV28	.	TRBD1	TRBJ1-2	CASTRQGGGYTF	TGTGCCAGCACTCGACAGGGGGGCGGCTACACCTTC
TRBV7-2	many	.	TRBJ1-4	CASSTGQPNEKLFF	TGTGCCAGCAGCACCGGACAGCCTAATGAAAAACTGTTTTTT
TRBV2	.	.	TRBJ2-1	CASRVDSVHEQFF	TGTGCCAGCAGGGTCGACAGTGTTCATGAGCAGTTCTTC
TRBV7-2	many	.	TRBJ2-1	CASSLVSNEQFF	TGTGCCAGCAGCTTAGTGTCTAATGAGCAGTTCTTC
TRBV7-2	many	.	TRBJ2-7	CASSLGRGAYEQYF	TGTGCCAGCAGCTTAGGACGTGGGGCCTACGAGCAGTACTTC
TRBV7-2	many	.	TRBJ2-5	CASSREPTQETQYF	TGTGCCAGCAGCCGCGAACCTACCCAAGAGACCCAGTACTTC